This is a list of T cell receptor beta chains from one sample in a study of control samples from healthy donors and cancer patients. Clones were read by immunoSEQ multiplex PCR, and TCRdb kept only the in-frame ones, dropping some. The data show just over 150,000 clones, just under 95% seen once. The sequenced sample was blood. All receptors derive from a woman in her thirties or forties in good health. Both conserved end residues are part of each CDR3. The order of the fields is clone size, CDR3 length, V gene, J gene, D gene, CDR3 DNA, CDR3 protein. A D gene is named only where the DNA matches it firmly. Rows give clone size only sometimes, using once, few, many, or a class for an expanded clone.

clone_size: -
cdr3_length: 11
v_call: TRBV20-1
j_call: TRBJ1-2
d_call: TRBD1
cdr3_nt: TGCAAAAACAGGGGCCCCCAGGGCTACACCTTC
cdr3_aa: CKNRGPQGYTF

clone_size: -
cdr3_length: 15
v_call: TRBV6-2/TRBV6-3
j_call: TRBJ1-3
d_call: -
cdr3_nt: TGTGCCAGCAGCCGTGGGACGGCCGGCAGGAACACCATATATTTT
cdr3_aa: CASSRGTAGRNTIYF

clone_size: -
cdr3_length: 16
v_call: TRBV5-1
j_call: TRBJ2-2
d_call: TRBD1
cdr3_nt: TGCGCCAGCAGCTTGGAAGGGACAGGGGGCCTCCGGGAGCTGTTTTTT
cdr3_aa: CASSLEGTGGLRELFF

clone_size: -
cdr3_length: 14
v_call: TRBV7-8
j_call: TRBJ1-1
d_call: TRBD1
cdr3_nt: TGTGCCAGCACCTATGACAGGGAGACTCCTGAAGCTTTCTTT
cdr3_aa: CASTYDRETPEAFF

clone_size: -
cdr3_length: 14
v_call: TRBV21-1
j_call: TRBJ2-7
d_call: -
cdr3_nt: TGTGCCAGCAGCAACTCCGGGCCCCCCTACGAGCAGTACTTC
cdr3_aa: CASSNSGPPYEQYF

clone_size: -
cdr3_length: 18
v_call: TRBV6-2/TRBV6-3
j_call: TRBJ1-5
d_call: -
cdr3_nt: TGTGCCAGCAGCCCTACAACAATCGTAGGAGGGCGGAATCAGCCCCAGCATTTT
cdr3_aa: CASSPTTIVGGRNQPQHF

clone_size: -
cdr3_length: 15
v_call: TRBV3-1/TRBV3-2
j_call: TRBJ2-7
d_call: -
cdr3_nt: TGTGCCAGCAGCCAAGATTGGGGCAGCTCCTACGAGCAGTACTTC
cdr3_aa: CASSQDWGSSYEQYF

clone_size: -
cdr3_length: 13
v_call: TRBV6-2/TRBV6-3
j_call: TRBJ1-6
d_call: -
cdr3_nt: TGTGCCAGCAGTCTCACCAAACGTTCACCCCTCCACTTT
cdr3_aa: CASSLTKRSPLHF

clone_size: -
cdr3_length: 13
v_call: TRBV7-2
j_call: TRBJ1-2
d_call: TRBD1
cdr3_nt: TGTGCCAGCAGCACCGACAGGGTAAAGGGCTACACCTTC
cdr3_aa: CASSTDRVKGYTF

clone_size: once
cdr3_length: 11
v_call: TRBV29-1
j_call: TRBJ1-1
d_call: -
cdr3_nt: TGCAGCGTTGAATGGCAGAGTGAAGCTTTCTTT
cdr3_aa: CSVEWQSEAFF

clone_size: -
cdr3_length: 13
v_call: TRBV19
j_call: TRBJ2-5
d_call: -
cdr3_nt: TGTGCCAGTAGTATAGTCCAGCGAGAGACCCAGTACTTC
cdr3_aa: CASSIVQRETQYF

clone_size: -
cdr3_length: 12
v_call: TRBV6-6
j_call: TRBJ2-3
d_call: -
cdr3_nt: TGTGCCAGCAGCCGCAACACAGATACGCAGTATTTT
cdr3_aa: CASSRNTDTQYF

clone_size: -
cdr3_length: 15
v_call: TRBV4-3
j_call: TRBJ2-5
d_call: TRBD2
cdr3_nt: TGCGCCAGCAGCCGCCTAGCGGGGGGGCGAGAGACCCAGTACTTC
cdr3_aa: CASSRLAGGRETQYF

clone_size: -
cdr3_length: 15
v_call: TRBV9
j_call: TRBJ1-2
d_call: -
cdr3_nt: TGTGCCAGCAGCGACCCCTTCGCAGGGACCTATGGCTACACCTTC
cdr3_aa: CASSDPFAGTYGYTF

clone_size: -
cdr3_length: 11
v_call: TRBV25-1
j_call: TRBJ1-2
d_call: -
cdr3_nt: TGTGCCAGCAGCAGATCTGGGGGCTACACCTTC
cdr3_aa: CASSRSGGYTF

clone_size: once
cdr3_length: 18
v_call: TRBV9
j_call: TRBJ2-1
d_call: -
cdr3_nt: TGTGCCAGCAGCGTAGGTCCTCTCGGGACTCCCTCCTACAATGAGCAGTTCTTC
cdr3_aa: CASSVGPLGTPSYNEQFF

clone_size: -
cdr3_length: 15
v_call: TRBV6-1
j_call: TRBJ2-2
d_call: -
cdr3_nt: TGTGCCAGCAGTGAAGCGGGGGGGCAAACCGGGGAGCTGTTTTTT
cdr3_aa: CASSEAGGQTGELFF

clone_size: -
cdr3_length: 14
v_call: TRBV7-9
j_call: TRBJ1-2
d_call: TRBD1
cdr3_nt: TGTGCCAGCAGCTTCGGAGGGGACAGCTATGGCTACACCTTC
cdr3_aa: CASSFGGDSYGYTF

clone_size: -
cdr3_length: 14
v_call: TRBV3-1/TRBV3-2
j_call: TRBJ1-1
d_call: -
cdr3_nt: TGTGCCAGCAGCCAAGGCTCGGGGAACACTGAAGCTTTCTTT
cdr3_aa: CASSQGSGNTEAFF

clone_size: -
cdr3_length: 15
v_call: TRBV3-1/TRBV3-2
j_call: TRBJ1-2
d_call: -
cdr3_nt: TGTGCCAGGGGTGGGATGAAAGGGGTCGACTATGACTACACCTTC
cdr3_aa: CARGGMKGVDYDYTF

clone_size: -
cdr3_length: 15
v_call: TRBV4-3
j_call: TRBJ1-2
d_call: -
cdr3_nt: TGCGCCAGCAGCCATCCCGGGATAGGCGCAGATGGCTACACCTTC
cdr3_aa: CASSHPGIGADGYTF

clone_size: -
cdr3_length: 17
v_call: TRBV11-2
j_call: TRBJ2-3
d_call: TRBD2
cdr3_nt: TGTGCCAGCAGCTGGCGACCTAGCGGGGTTCTTACAGATACGCAGTATTTT
cdr3_aa: CASSWRPSGVLTDTQYF

clone_size: -
cdr3_length: 16
v_call: TRBV9
j_call: TRBJ2-3
d_call: TRBD2
cdr3_nt: TGTGCCAGCAGTCTCATGGCGGGAGGGCCGGCAGATACGCAGTATTTT
cdr3_aa: CASSLMAGGPADTQYF

clone_size: -
cdr3_length: 15
v_call: TRBV4-1
j_call: TRBJ1-1
d_call: -
cdr3_nt: TGCGCCAGCAGCCAAGTGGACAGAGAGAACACTGAAGCTTTCTTT
cdr3_aa: CASSQVDRENTEAFF